This is a list of T cell receptor beta chains from one sample in a study of T cell clones after liver transplantation. Only in-frame clones appear in the TCRdb table, and some are missing; sequencing was by immunoSEQ multiplex PCR. The sample has about 6,100 clones, about 80% seen once. Source: CD8+ T cells from blood, taken 24 months after liver transplant. The source of these receptors is a human patient who received a liver transplant. Some of the T cells might come from the graft donor. CDR3s include the opening cysteine and the closing phenylalanine or tryptophan. Each record gives: D gene, CDR3 length, clone size, J gene, V gene, CDR3 protein, CDR3 DNA. D genes are given only for firm matches. Some rows mark clone size as missing; the rest say once, few, many or name a class of expanded clone.

-	15	-	TRBJ2-3	TRBV21-1	CASRQMDRATDTQYF	TGTGCCAGCAGACAGATGGACAGGGCCACAGATACGCAGTATTTT
TRBD1	15	-	TRBJ2-6	TRBV5-1	CATSSGQGVMDVLTF	TGCGCCACCTCCTCCGGACAGGGCGTTATGGACGTCCTGACTTTC
-	13	-	TRBJ1-1	TRBV6-4	CASSGGQNTEAFF	TGTGCCAGCAGCGGGGGCCAGAACACTGAAGCTTTCTTT
-	15	-	TRBJ2-1	TRBV14	CASSPLAPGDNEQFF	TGTGCCAGCAGCCCCCTGGCCCCCGGGGACAATGAGCAGTTCTTC
-	13	few	TRBJ2-1	TRBV5-1	CASSLYEMDEQFF	TGCGCCAGCAGCTTATATGAGATGGATGAGCAGTTCTTC
TRBD2	15	few	TRBJ2-2	TRBV9	CASSVDLSGAGELFF	TGTGCCAGCAGCGTAGACCTTAGCGGGGCCGGGGAGCTGTTTTTT
TRBD2	14	-	TRBJ2-1	TRBV7-6	CASSLVAGGAEQFF	TGTGCCAGCAGCTTAGTCGCGGGGGGCGCTGAGCAGTTCTTC
-	14	-	TRBJ2-6	TRBV30	CAWGAGAGANVLTF	TGTGCCTGGGGAGCAGGAGCTGGGGCCAACGTCCTGACTTTC
TRBD2	17	-	TRBJ2-3	TRBV27	CASSLGLAGGPTDTQYF	TGTGCCAGCAGTTTGGGACTAGCGGGAGGGCCGACAGATACGCAGTATTTT
TRBD1	11	-	TRBJ2-7	TRBV27	CASGQGDEQYF	TGTGCCAGCGGACAGGGCGACGAGCAGTACTTC
-	15	-	TRBJ2-1	TRBV9	CASSVDSGARNEQFF	TGTGCCAGCAGCGTAGACTCAGGGGCTAGGAATGAGCAGTTCTTC
-	11	-	TRBJ1-1	TRBV12-2	CASLGTTEAFF	TGTGCCAGCTTAGGCACGACTGAAGCTTTCTTT
-	14	once	TRBJ1-3	TRBV28	CASSLPSSGNTIYF	TGTGCCAGCAGTTTACCAAGCTCTGGAAACACCATATATTTT
TRBD1	15	-	TRBJ1-1	TRBV13	CASSLRTGESSEAFF	TGTGCCAGCAGCCTAAGGACAGGGGAGAGTTCTGAAGCTTTCTTT
-	17	-	TRBJ1-4	TRBV5-1	CASSLGRREALNEKLFF	TGCGCCAGCAGCTTGGGGCGGAGGGAGGCACTTAATGAAAAACTGTTTTTT
-	17	-	TRBJ1-6	TRBV10-3	CAISEWKGGDYNSPLHF	TGTGCCATCAGTGAGTGGAAAGGGGGTGACTATAATTCACCCCTCCACTTT